One and the same sample provided the 32 T cell receptor beta chains below, sequenced in a study of T cells in Graves' hyperthyroidism and ophthalmopathy (dated by TCRdb to about 2019). The library was made by multiplex PCR. These reads were obtained on an Illumina HiSeq 2000. Amplification of TCR beta CDR3 regions was carried out from RNA transcripts. A first-round RT-PCR of the TCR CDR3 used the HTBI primer set with the Qiagen OneStep RT-PCR kit. TCRdb reran the public reads through fastp at Q25 and MiXCR, keeping productive beta chains. Here each entry gathers all rows of one CDR3 protein and keeps the most common genes and DNA. Across this sample there are about 360,000 distinct CDR3 sequences, with approximately 13% seen only once. 9% to 9.5% of the sample is in the top ten clones. Sequences were obtained from blood. The receptors were gathered from a woman under 30 with Graves' hyperthyroidism.

About this clonotype: This may stem from a read error, because a much larger clone lies one nucleotide away. The V gene is TRBV5-5, the J gene TRBJ1-1, with 7 bases lining up with TRBD1. V dropped 3 bases and J dropped 3; count of bases not matched to a gene: 5. Germline-derived CDR1 and CDR2 are SGHKS and YYEKEE (reference sequence). The CDR3 extends over 14 amino acids. CDR3 nucleotides: TGTGCCAGCAGCTGGAGACAGGGAGACACTGAAGCTTTCTTT. This translates into CASSWRQGDTEAFF. Full variable domain (outside the CDR3, taken from reference TRBV5-5 and TRBJ1-1): DAGVTQSPTHLIKTRGQQVTLRCSPISGHKSVSWYQQVLGQGPQFIFQYYEKEERGRGNFPDRFSARQFPNYSSELNVNALLLGDSALYLCASSWRQGDTEAFFGQGTRLTVV.

The chain recombines TRBV4-1 with TRBJ1-5; D unresolved. Germline-derived CDR1 and CDR2 are MGHRA and YSYEKL. This CDR3 contains 14 residues. V shed 1 base and J shed 0 bases, with 4 bases lying between them. The CDR3: CASSQVDSNQPQHF. Here the CDR3 DNA reads TGCGCCAGCAGCCAAGTTGATAGCAATCAGCCCCAGCATTTT.

Many counts were recorded for this clonotype. The V gene is TRBV28, the J gene TRBJ2-1; TRBD1 matches at 9 bases. This CDR3 comprises 14 residues. V lost 10 bases to trimming and J lost 6 bases; unmatched junction nucleotides: 10. CDR1 MDHEN and CDR2 SYDVKM come from the germline V gene. The CDR3 nucleotides are TGTGCCACAAACCGGGACAGGGCGCCCAATGAGCAGTTCTTC. Its translation: CATNRDRAPNEQFF.

This clonotype was seen repeatedly, ten times or more. The chain combines TRBV27 with TRBJ1-1; 7 bases align to TRBD1. The CDR3 extends over 18 amino acids. CDR1 is MNHEY and CDR2 is SMNVEV in the germline V gene (reference sequence). J was trimmed by 6 bases and V by 5 bases; bases with no gene match: 21. The chain's CDR3 is CASSPVGTAGAQNAEAFF. Here the CDR3 DNA reads TGTGCCAGCAGTCCCGTAGGGACAGCCGGGGCCCAAAACGCTGAAGCTTTCTTT.

About this clonotype itself: This may arise from a read error, as a much more abundant clone is one base away. This chain connects TRBV12-3 or TRBV12-4 to TRBJ1-1; perhaps TRBD1 as D (5 bases). The CDR3 is 13 amino acids. CDR3 coding DNA: TGTGCCAGCTCACCCAATCCCGGGGCTGAAGCTCTCTTT. It is translated as CASSPNPGAEALF.

The rearrangement joins TRBV6-1 to TRBJ1-1; 9 positions match TRBD1. This CDR3 spans 16 amino acids. The ends lost 7 bases at V and 1 base at J; junction bases unmatched: 10. Germline V gene sequence: CDR1 MNHNS, CDR2 SASEGT. CDR3 loop: CASKKTGGDRNTEAFF. The CDR3 DNA reads TGTGCCAGCAAAAAAACAGGGGGCGATAGGAACACTGAAGCTTTCTTT.

V gene TRBV12-3 or TRBV12-4 combines with J gene TRBJ2-1, with a possible D match to TRBD2 (6 bases). V was pared by 7 bases and J by 14 bases, with 18 bases between. The CDR3 loop spans 12 amino acids. The CDR3 is CASTSTGVAEFF. The CDR3 nucleotides read TGTGCCAGCACCTCGACTGGGGTAGCGGAGTTCTTC.

This clonotype was seen repeatedly, ten times or more. This sequence joins TRBV27 and TRBJ1-6; D is uncertain. The germline CDR1 and CDR2 sequences are MNHEY and SMNVEV (reference sequence). V was pared by 2 bases and J by 10 bases, with 12 bases between. The CDR3 consists of 14 residues. The chain's CDR3 is CASSLSGVGSPLHF. DNA of the CDR3: TGTGCCAGCAGTTTAAGTGGCGTGGGATCACCCCTCCACTTT.

This clonotype has only a few counts. Sequence at one end of the junction differs from germline and may be a read error. The chain uses TRBV7-9 and TRBJ1-1, with D hard to call. Germline CDR1 and CDR2: SEHNR and FQNEAQ (reference sequence). The CDR3 consists of 12 residues. CDR3 DNA: TGCCTGCTTCGCGGGTGGGGCACTGAAGCTTTCTTT. Amino acids: CLLRGWGTEAFF.

V and J are TRBV10-3 and TRBJ2-2, with 9 bases identical to TRBD2. CDR3 length equals 15 residues. V shed 7 bases, J shed 7 bases, and the junction held 10 bases outside the gene matches. Germline assignment: CDR1 ENHRY and CDR2 SYGVKD. The CDR3 sequence is CAIKEKREVDGELFF. The CDR3 DNA is TGTGCCATCAAAGAAAAGCGGGAGGTTGACGGGGAGCTGTTTTTT.

This clonotype has ten or more counts. The chain employs TRBV7-9 and TRBJ2-7, with 8 bases fitting TRBD2. This CDR3 has 13 residues. Germline V gives CDR1 SEHNR, CDR2 FQNEAQ (reference sequence). V shed 5 bases, J shed 5 bases, and the junction held 5 bases outside the gene matches. In DNA form, the CDR3 reads TGTGCCAGCAGCCTCCGGACTAGCAACGAGCAGTACTTC. Protein product: CASSLRTSNEQYF.

The table lists this clonotype with many counts. The chain links TRBV29-1 to TRBJ1-2; D is perhaps TRBD1 (6 bases). CDR1 and CDR2 (germline): SQVTM, ANQGSEA. With 5 bases removed from V and 4 bases from J, the gap between germline ends came to 8 bases. This CDR3 has 11 amino acids. The CDR3 DNA is TGCAGCGTTACAGGGTTCTATGGCTACACCTTC. Translated, it gives CSVTGFYGYTF. The complete variable domain, with remaining parts taken from reference TRBV29-1 and TRBJ1-2, reads SAVISQKPSRDICQRGTSLTIQCQVDSQVTMMFWYRQQPGQSLTLIATANQGSEATYESGFVIDKFPISRPNLTFSTLTVSNMSPEDSSIYLCSVTGFYGYTFGSGTRLTVV.

Details on this clonotype: A junction boundary mismatches the germline segment, possibly from a read error. This rearrangement joins TRBV6-2 or TRBV6-3 to TRBJ2-1, with no clear D. Germline V lookup: CDR1 MNHEY, CDR2 SVGEGT. The CDR3 covers 13 residues. The CDR3 loop is CASMGRKLNKQFF. In nucleotides, the CDR3 is TGTGCCAGCATGGGTAGGAAGCTCAATAAGCAGTTCTTC.

This clonotype was recorded at least ten times. The rearrangement joins TRBV20-1 to TRBJ2-1; D may be TRBD2 (6 bases). Trimming removed 6 bases from V and 4 bases from J, with 13 bases in between. This CDR3 spans 13 amino acids. Germline V gene data show CDR1 as DFQATT and CDR2 as SNEGSKA (reference sequence). Here the CDR3 reads CSATLAGYNEQFF. The CDR3 bases are TGCAGTGCCACCTTGGCGGGGTACAATGAGCAGTTCTTC.

In its sample, this clonotype was seen many times. The chain carries TRBV12-3 or TRBV12-4 and TRBJ2-6; D perhaps matches TRBD2 (5 bases). This CDR3 has 16 residues. V lost 3 bases and J lost 0, with 9 bases in between. The CDR3 DNA is TGTGCCAGCAGTTTCGGGGTTAACTCTGGGGCCAACGTCCTGACTTTC. This sequence encodes CASSFGVNSGANVLTF.

This clonotype was counted ten times or more. The chain links TRBV28 to TRBJ1-2; D might be TRBD1 (5 bases). Germline assignment: CDR1 MDHEN and CDR2 SYDVKM. The V gene lost 5 bases and the J gene lost 4 bases, with 17 bases spanning the gap. The CDR3 totals 15 residues. CDR3 in DNA: TGTGCCAGCAGTCTGGGACCTACGGGGGTCTATGGCTACACCTTC. Its translation: CASSLGPTGVYGYTF.

This clonotype was detected ten times or more. This chain uses TRBV29-1 with TRBJ2-7; D call uncertain. This CDR3 comprises 13 residues. V dropped 0 bases and J dropped 1 base, with 7 bases sitting between them. From germline, CDR1 is SQVTM and CDR2 ANQGSEA. CDR3 in amino acids: CSVEEGSSYEQYF. CDR3 DNA: TGCAGCGTTGAAGAGGGATCTTCCTACGAGCAGTACTTC.

In this sample, this clonotype turned up many times. The rearrangement joins TRBV27 to TRBJ1-2, with 8 bases identical to TRBD1. The CDR3 contains 14 residues. Germline trimming cut 0 bases from V and 7 bases from J; bases unmatched to any gene: 4. Per germline, CDR1 MNHEY and CDR2 SMNVEV (reference sequence). The CDR3 bases are TGTGCCAGCAGTTTATCGATGACAGGGGTTGGCTACACCTTC. Residues: CASSLSMTGVGYTF.

The sample holds many counts of this clonotype. The V and J genes are TRBV7-9 and TRBJ2-1; D is possibly TRBD2 (7 bases). Trimming pared 8 bases from V and 12 bases from J, leaving 17 bases between. The CDR3 is 12 amino acids. Germline V CDR1 and CDR2: SEHNR, FQNEAQ (reference sequence). The CDR3 region has the DNA TGTGCCAGCTCGGGGGCGGGAGTGTCGCAGTTCTTC. Its translation is CASSGAGVSQFF.

The table lists this clonotype with many counts. The chain uses TRBV28 and TRBJ2-1; TRBD2 matches at 9 bases. The germline V gene has CDR1 MDHEN and CDR2 SYDVKM. The V gene end was trimmed by 0 bases and the J gene end by 6 bases; junction bases not matched to a gene: 0. This CDR3 region has 14 residues. This CDR3 reads CASSLWTSGNEQFF. The CDR3 nucleotides read TGTGCCAGCAGTTTATGGACTAGCGGCAATGAGCAGTTCTTC.

For this clonotype: A much larger clone lies a single base off, so this may be a read error. This chain uses TRBV2 with TRBJ2-1; D gene ambiguous. The germline V gene encodes CDR1 SNHLY and CDR2 FYNNEI. V was clipped by 3 bases and J by 7 bases, with 7 bases between them. The CDR3 sequence is 12 residues long. The CDR3 reads CASSDLLNEQFF. The CDR3 DNA reads TGTGCCAGCAGTGACCTGCTAAATGAGCAGTTCTTC. Full variable domain (rest looked up from reference TRBV2 and TRBJ2-1): EPEVTQTPSHQVTQMGQEVILRCVPISNHLYFYWYRQILGQKVEFLVSFYNNEISEKSEIFDDQFSVERPDGSNFTLKIRSTKLEDSAMYFCASSDLLNEQFFGPGTRLTVL.

On this clonotype: One end of the junction does not line up with germline, which may come from a read error. The chain has TRBV24-1 and TRBJ2-1; unclear D gene. This CDR3 region has 13 residues. Germline CDR1 reads KGHDR; CDR2 reads SFDVKD. CDR3 sequence reads: CTTSDLQGAKQFF. In DNA form, the CDR3 reads TGTACCACCAGTGATTTGCAAGGCGCAAAGCAGTTCTTC.

The chain couples TRBV20-1 to TRBJ2-2, with TRBD1 matching over 9 bases. Germline V gives CDR1 DFQATT, CDR2 SNEGSKA (reference sequence). The length of the CDR3 is 14 residues. The trim removed 6 bases at V and 4 bases at J, leaving 6 bases unmatched. CDR3 bases: TGCAGTGCAAAACCGGGACAGGGCACCGGGGAGCTGTTTTTT. Amino acid sequence: CSAKPGQGTGELFF.

This chain uses TRBV14 with TRBJ1-6; 8 bases line up with TRBD1. Germline V gene lookup returns CDR1 SGHDN and CDR2 FVKESK. The CDR3 has 20 amino acids. V gave up 0 bases and J gave up 0 bases; unmatched junction bases: 10. This CDR3 reads CASSQDLGGQGGSYNSPLHF. Written as DNA, the CDR3 is TGTGCCAGCAGCCAAGATCTGGGAGGACAGGGTGGCTCCTATAATTCACCCCTCCACTTT.

This clonotype was recorded many times. CDR3 loop: CASSRERLPSYEQYF. The CDR3 DNA reads TGTGCCAGCAGCCGTGAACGATTACCCTCCTACGAGCAGTACTTC. The V call is TRBV7-8, the J call TRBJ2-7; D is unclear. The CDR3 runs 15 residues. The V and J ends lost 5 bases and 0 bases respectively, with 14 bases between them. Germline assignment: CDR1 SGHVS and CDR2 FQNEAQ.

Ten or more counts support this clonotype. DNA of the CDR3: TGTGCCAGCAGTTATACGGGGAATAGCGACGAGCAGTACTTC. Its translation: CASSYTGNSDEQYF. The V and J genes are TRBV6-5 and TRBJ2-7, with D possibly being TRBD2 (5 bases). This CDR3 has 14 amino acids. Germline CDR1 reads MNHEY; CDR2 reads SVGAGI. V lost 3 bases, J lost 5 bases, and 14 bases lay in between.

This clonotype was seen a few times. The V call is TRBV3-1, the J call TRBJ1-3; D remains ambiguous. This CDR3 spans 15 amino acids. CDR1 LGHDT and CDR2 YNNKEL come from the germline V gene (reference sequence). Trimming removed 0 bases from V and 0 bases from J, with 6 bases in between. In nucleotides, the CDR3 is TGTGCCAGCAGCCAAGAACTATTCTCTGGAAACACCATATATTTT. Translating gives CASSQELFSGNTIYF.

The chain joins TRBV29-1 to TRBJ2-1; no firm D call. Germline V lookup: CDR1 SQVTM, CDR2 ANQGSEA. Deletions cut 6 bases from V and 5 bases from J, with 14 bases between. There are 13 residues in the CDR3. The CDR3 spells CSVGGRADNEQFF. CDR3 nucleotides: TGCAGCGTGGGCGGACGGGCTGACAATGAGCAGTTCTTC.

This clonotype was seen at least ten times. J is TRBJ2-3 and V is TRBV30; D is ambiguous. CDR3 length: 12 residues. Germline CDR1 GTSNPN, CDR2 SVGIG (reference sequence). V shed 3 bases and J shed 3 bases, with 7 bases lying between them. The CDR3 loop is CAWRASTDTQYF. In nucleotides, the CDR3 is TGTGCCTGGAGGGCCAGTACAGATACGCAGTATTTT.

The chain joins TRBV9 to TRBJ2-5; 12 bases line up with TRBD2. V was pared by 0 bases and J by 5 bases, with 5 bases of the junction left unmatched. Germline CDR1 reads SGDLS; CDR2 reads YYNGEE. This CDR3 comprises 16 residues. CDR3 in amino acids: CASSVGLAGDLETQYF. The CDR3 DNA reads TGTGCCAGCAGCGTAGGACTAGCGGGAGACTTGGAGACCCAGTACTTC.

This clonotype appeared many times. Here the CDR3 DNA reads TGTGCCATCAGTACCCGGGCTAGCGGCTCCTACAATGAGCAGTTCTTC. It is translated as CAISTRASGSYNEQFF. The chain links TRBV10-3 to TRBJ2-1, with TRBD2 matching over 7 bases. The CDR3 runs 16 residues. Trimming took 5 bases from V and 0 from J; bases not matched to a gene: 7. Germline V gene lookup returns CDR1 ENHRY and CDR2 SYGVKD.

This clonotype has a count of ten or more. The chain carries TRBV27 and TRBJ2-3; 8 bases match TRBD2. The CDR3 is 15 residues long. Germline V gives CDR1 MNHEY, CDR2 SMNVEV (reference sequence). V trimming: 10 bases; J trimming: 5 bases; junction bases outside the gene matches: 14. The CDR3: CATIPRAGEQDTQYF. The CDR3 DNA sequence: TGTGCCACCATCCCCCGAGCGGGAGAACAAGATACGCAGTATTTT.